Here is one T cell receptor beta chain with its context. Covering alpha and beta chains, TRAV- and TRBV-specific primers were used for the first-strand cDNA. Amplification of TCRs used a constant-region primer and V-primer adapter for about 18 PCR cycles. In TCRdb, the reads were re-called with MiXCR into one record per CDR3 protein. The sample has around 60,000 distinct CDR3 sequences, about 23% seen once; the top ten hold approximately 6.7%. V was pared by 0 bases and J by 0 bases, with 6 bases between. This CDR3 is 15 amino acids long. The V gene's germline CDR1 is KGHSH and CDR2 LQKENI. The time point denotes: after trial treatment. Treatment noted: LDRT plus nivolumab, ipilimumab, low-dose cyclophosphamide and aspirin (RACIN trial). As their treatment, donors received nivolumab, ipilimumab, aspirin, low-dose cyclophosphamide and low-dose radiotherapy. Eligibility criteria specified advanced solid malignancies devoid of tumor-infiltrating lymphocytes.

This specimen comes from a study of low-dose radiotherapy and immunotherapy resistance in tumors. Study summary: A total of 13 Gy over 26 weeks was given to Cohort 2 as 1 Gy per fraction every two weeks. Participants were given intravenous cyclophosphamide 200 mg/m2 every two weeks, one day before radiation and immunotherapy.

The sequencing used PBMCs, collected after low-dose radiotherapy plus immunotherapy. The V and J genes are TRBV18 and TRBJ2-1; D gene unclear. This receptor was taken from a male donor with prostate cancer. CDR3 loop: CASSPPSSSYNEQFF. In DNA, the CDR3 is TGTGCCAGCTCACCACCTAGCAGCTCCTACAATGAGCAGTTCTTC.